Listed below are T cell receptor beta chains from one sample, sequenced in a study of cytomegalovirus exposure and HLA in healthy donors. Sequenced by immunoSEQ multiplex PCR; TCRdb stores in-frame clones only, minus some. Of roughly 77,000 clones listed, around 72% are singletons. The specimen was PBMCs. All receptors come from a woman between 40 and 55 years old in good health and CMV-seropositive. Both conserved end residues are part of each CDR3. D genes are given only for firm matches. The size field is filled for only some rows; it gives once, few, many or a size class.

CDR3nt	CDR3aa	v_gene	d_gene	len	abundance	j_gene
TGTGCCAGCAGCTCGTCTAACCAAGAGACCCAGTACTTC	CASSSSNQETQYF	TRBV7-9	NA	13	NA	TRBJ2-5
TGCAGCGTGGACACTAGCACAGATACGCAGTATTTT	CSVDTSTDTQYF	TRBV29-1	NA	12	few	TRBJ2-3
TGTGCCAGCACCTCCATGGGGGCCGGGAACACTGAAGCTTTCTTT	CASTSMGAGNTEAFF	TRBV7-9	NA	15	few	TRBJ1-1
TGTGCCAGCAGCTTGGACTGGAGCTCTGGAAACACCATATATTTT	CASSLDWSSGNTIYF	TRBV5-6	NA	15	NA	TRBJ1-3
TGTGCCAGCTCCTTAGACAGGGCCGCGGTGGACACTGAAGCTTTCTTT	CASSLDRAAVDTEAFF	TRBV18	TRBD1	16	NA	TRBJ1-1
TGCGCCAGCAGCCTCCGGGACAGGGGTTCGGAGCAGTACTTC	CASSLRDRGSEQYF	TRBV5-1	TRBD1	14	NA	TRBJ2-7
TGTGCCTGGGGGGTTGGACAGACGTGGGGCAACTATAATTCACCCCTCCACTTT	CAWGVGQTWGNYNSPLHF	TRBV30	NA	18	once	TRBJ1-6
TGTGCCACCAGCAGAGTAGAAAGCGGGGTCAGTGGCTACACCTTC	CATSRVESGVSGYTF	TRBV15	NA	15	NA	TRBJ1-2
TGTGCCAGCAGTTATGGGGGTGGGGACAGTCAGCCCCAGCATTTT	CASSYGGGDSQPQHF	TRBV2	TRBD1	15	NA	TRBJ1-5
TGTGCCAGTGTCTCTCCGGGACAGGGGTCCTACGAGCAGTACTTC	CASVSPGQGSYEQYF	TRBV19	TRBD1	15	few	TRBJ2-7
TGTGCCAGCAGCCAAGATCTCAGGGTCAATCAGCCCCAGCATTTT	CASSQDLRVNQPQHF	TRBV4-2	NA	15	NA	TRBJ1-5
TGTGCCAGCAGCGTAGTGGCCGGGTCCCATCACACCTTC	CASSVVAGSHHTF	TRBV9	NA	13	NA	TRBJ1-2
TGTGCCAGCAGTCCTCAACGGGGGGCCCGGGGTGAGCAGTTCTTC	CASSPQRGARGEQFF	TRBV5-4	NA	15	NA	TRBJ2-1
TGTGCCAGCTCTCGCGGGACAGGGGAAGATACGCAGTATTTT	CASSRGTGEDTQYF	TRBV18	TRBD1	14	NA	TRBJ2-3
TGCGCCAGCAGCTTGGTGCCGGGGGGAGAGTATGGCTACACCTTC	CASSLVPGGEYGYTF	TRBV5-1	NA	15	few	TRBJ1-2
TGCGCCAGCAGCTTGGGACAGGGGGCTGAAGCTTTCTTT	CASSLGQGAEAFF	TRBV5-1	TRBD1	13	NA	TRBJ1-1
TGTGCCAGCAGCTTGTACCCTCCGGGGGGTAGCACAGATACGCAGTATTTT	CASSLYPPGGSTDTQYF	TRBV5-4	TRBD2	17	NA	TRBJ2-3
TGTGCCAGCAGCCGCGGGAGCTATGGCTACACCTTC	CASSRGSYGYTF	TRBV11-2	NA	12	NA	TRBJ1-2
TGTGCCAGCAGCCCAAGGACTAGCGGGGGCCCCAGGGAGACCCAGTACTTC	CASSPRTSGGPRETQYF	TRBV5-4	TRBD2	17	NA	TRBJ2-5
TGTGCCAGCAGCTATGAGGCGGTTGATAATTCACCCCTCCACTTT	CASSYEAVDNSPLHF	TRBV5-8	NA	15	once	TRBJ1-6
TGTGCCAGCAGTAGGGCAGGGGAGACTGAAGCTTTCTTT	CASSRAGETEAFF	TRBV2	NA	13	NA	TRBJ1-1
TGTGCCAGCAGCTTGATGACAGGGGTGAACACTGAAGCTTTCTTT	CASSLMTGVNTEAFF	TRBV5-6	TRBD1	15	NA	TRBJ1-1
TGTGCCACCAGCAGGACAGGAGGAACTAATGAAAAACTGTTTTTT	CATSRTGGTNEKLFF	TRBV15	NA	15	NA	TRBJ1-4
TGTGCCAGCAGGGCCCCGTACAGGGGTAGGAGCGCGAACACCGGGGAGCTGTTTTTT	CASRAPYRGRSANTGELFF	TRBV2	TRBD1	19	once	TRBJ2-2
TGTGCCAGCAGGCCGTTTACAGGGGCCTACTGGCCCTACGAGCAGTACTTC	CASRPFTGAYWPYEQYF	TRBV21-1	NA	17	NA	TRBJ2-7
TGTGCCAGCACTACCACTCCGGGACAGGGGGTGTCCGGGGAGCTGTTTTTT	CASTTTPGQGVSGELFF	TRBV27	TRBD1	17	NA	TRBJ2-2
TGCGCCAGCAGCGAGGGGGCTGATCAGCCCCAGCATTTT	CASSEGADQPQHF	TRBV5-1	TRBD1	13	few	TRBJ1-5
TGTGCCAGCAGAGCCGGGACAGTGAACACTGAAGCTTTCTTT	CASRAGTVNTEAFF	TRBV6-5	TRBD1	14	many	TRBJ1-1
TGTGCCAGCAGCGAGAATAATTCACCCCTCCACTTT	CASSENNSPLHF	TRBV5-5	NA	12	NA	TRBJ1-6